A selection of T cell receptor beta chains follows, all from one sample in a study of T cells after yellow fever vaccination. Via MiXCR, TCRdb re-called the 5' RACE reads, giving one row per CDR3 protein. The profile shows approximately 160,000 distinct CDR3 sequences, 5.5% to 7.5% of them singletons. The specimen comprised CD4+ T cells sorted from PBMCs, sampled on the day of the first yellow fever vaccination. The receptors were sampled from a man between 18 and 35 years old who received the YFV17D yellow fever vaccine. The CDR3 runs from the conserved cysteine through the conserved F or W. The D gene is left open where the match is weak. Expanded clones are given a class, and other clones once, few, many or no size at all.

-	TRBV6-5	TRBJ2-3	few	CASSYAQGGTDTQYF	TGTGCCAGCAGTTACGCCCAGGGCGGCACAGATACGCAGTATTTT
-	TRBV6-2/TRBV6-3	TRBJ2-7	-	CASTHGYEQYF	TGTGCCAGCACCCATGGCTACGAGCAGTACTTC
TRBD1	TRBV9	TRBJ2-5	many	CASSVAGIDFGTEETQYF	TGTGCCAGCAGCGTAGCAGGTATTGATTTTGGGACAGAAGAGACCCAGTACTTC
-	TRBV5-1	TRBJ1-4	many	CASSPGPSLGGEKLFF	TGCGCCAGCAGCCCGGGGCCGTCTTTAGGCGGTGAAAAACTGTTTTTT
TRBD1	TRBV7-2	TRBJ2-3	many	CASRGQVGTDTQYF	TGTGCCAGCAGGGGACAGGTGGGCACAGATACGCAGTATTTT
TRBD2	TRBV11-2	TRBJ2-3	many	CASSLSSGVTDTQYF	TGTGCCAGCAGCTTATCCAGCGGGGTAACAGATACGCAGTATTTT
-	TRBV7-3	TRBJ2-5	many	CASSLRVRETQYF	TGTGCCAGCAGCTTACGTGTTCGAGAGACCCAGTACTTC
-	TRBV5-1	TRBJ1-2	many	CASSLAQEQYGYTF	TGCGCCAGCAGCTTGGCCCAGGAGCAGTATGGCTACACCTTC
TRBD2	TRBV4-2	TRBJ2-3	many	CASSQEGLAGGTDTQYF	TGTGCCAGCAGCCAAGAGGGACTAGCGGGGGGGACAGATACGCAGTATTTT
-	TRBV6-5	TRBJ2-5	many	CASSGSSETQYF	TGTGCCAGCAGTGGTTCGTCGGAGACCCAGTACTTC
-	TRBV6-4	TRBJ1-6	-	CASSDGNNSPLHF	TGTGCCAGCAGTGATGGGAATAATTCACCCCTCCACTTT
TRBD2	TRBV7-2	TRBJ2-3	many	CASSFGGDTDTQYF	TGTGCCAGCAGCTTCGGGGGGGATACAGATACGCAGTATTTT
TRBD2	TRBV6-5	TRBJ2-3	many	CASSYSPLGSGGADTQYF	TGTGCCAGCAGTTACTCCCCCCTGGGTAGCGGGGGTGCAGATACGCAGTATTTT
-	TRBV28	TRBJ1-2	few	CASSLFDYGYTF	TGTGCCAGCAGTTTATTCGACTATGGCTACACCTTC
-	TRBV7-2	TRBJ2-7	many	CASGSFNEQYF	TGTGCCTCCGGGAGTTTCAACGAGCAGTACTTC
-	TRBV5-4	TRBJ2-6	-	CASSLDRPSPGANVLTF	TGTGCCAGCAGCTTGGACAGGCCCTCCCCTGGGGCCAACGTCCTGACTTTC
TRBD2	TRBV9	TRBJ2-1	many	CASSVVASGGNEQFF	TGTGCCAGCAGCGTAGTTGCTAGCGGGGGCAATGAGCAGTTCTTC
-	TRBV18	TRBJ1-5	few	CASSPEGGTNQPQHF	TGTGCCAGCTCACCAGAGGGGGGGACCAATCAGCCCCAGCATTTT
TRBD2	TRBV5-1	TRBJ2-3	few	CASSLPGLAGGTDTQYF	TGCGCCAGCAGCTTGCCCGGACTAGCGGGGGGCACAGATACGCAGTATTTT